Sequencing of this T cell receptor beta chain was carried out in a study of T cell changes during pregnancy in multiple sclerosis (dated by TCRdb to the late 2010s). About the full investigation: Changes in the T cell repertoire over the course of pregnancy were examined in this study in women with multiple sclerosis.

The trim is 6 bases for V and 1 base for J, with a gap of 15 bases between the germline ends. The germline V gene sets CDR1 to SNHLY and CDR2 to FYNNEI. The CDR3 covers 15 residues, taking in both the cysteine and the phenylalanine. Only CDR3 DNA remains: 45 bases, in frame from the first base. The receptor library was made with the immunoSEQ multiplex PCR assay. TCRdb took this table from immuneACCESS and kept in-frame rearrangements with V and J called. Such tables lack part of the clones; where checked against another copy, unresolved V genes explain under half of the gap, and the rest is unexplained. This sample is represented by 65,000 to 90,000 clones; 85% to 95% of them were singletons. Of the sample, 2.5% to 3% is held by the ten largest clones. In the case of this clone: This clone's antigen is unknown. The input lacks base qualities; no much larger clone sits a single base away.

The clonotype was recovered from a female donor in good health, enrolled as a control in a pregnancy study. The rearranged segments are TRBV2 and TRBJ1-1; TRBD1 might be the D gene, on 6 matching bases. The sample was peripheral blood, taken in the third trimester of pregnancy. The CDR3 protein sequence reads: CASRNRGGGNTEAFF. The DNA sequence reads TGTGCCAGCAGGAATAGGGGGGGTGGGAACACTGAAGCTTTCTTT.